The rows below give T cell receptor beta chains drawn from one sample of a study of cytomegalovirus exposure and HLA in healthy donors. The table came from immunoSEQ multiplex PCR; TCRdb's copy has only in-frame clones and leaves some out. The sample holds 100,000 to 150,000 clones; 70% to 85% are singletons and the top ten take approximately 4%. Sequencing was performed on PBMCs. The receptors originated from a middle-aged man in good health and CMV-seropositive. CDR3s include the opening cysteine and the closing phenylalanine or tryptophan. The D gene is left open where the match is weak. Clone size is not always given. Where it is, it says once, few, many or a class for expanded clones.

TRBV2	TRBJ1-4	NA	NA	CASLDSPKRLFF
TRBV6-1	TRBJ1-1	few	TRBD1	CATSPNRGNTEAFF
TRBV11-1	TRBJ1-1	NA	NA	CASSPRGGMNTEAFF
TRBV7-7	TRBJ2-5	NA	TRBD2	CASSLGLAGSQETQYF
TRBV13	TRBJ2-5	NA	NA	CASSSRLETQYF
TRBV2	TRBJ1-3	NA	TRBD1	CASSGGQGRTGNTIYF
TRBV29-1	TRBJ2-2	NA	TRBD1	CSGGTGGTTNTGELFF
TRBV5-6	TRBJ1-4	NA	TRBD1	CASSRRSGQANEKLFF
TRBV6-6	TRBJ2-5	NA	TRBD2	CASTKKGLGSQETQYF
TRBV19	TRBJ2-7	NA	TRBD2	CASSIASSGNYEQYF
TRBV5-4	TRBJ2-5	NA	TRBD1	CASSITGVGETQYF
TRBV5-6	TRBJ1-6	NA	NA	CASSFNRVRNSPLHF
TRBV6-5	TRBJ1-1	NA	NA	CASSYSVQMNRAEAFF
TRBV2	TRBJ2-5	NA	NA	CASSDVFAGETQYF
TRBV27	TRBJ2-7	NA	TRBD1	CASSLSYRGVDEQYF
TRBV6-5	TRBJ1-6	NA	NA	CASSYGGVSYNSPLHF
TRBV4-3	TRBJ2-1	NA	TRBD2	CASSQALAGFSYNEQFF
TRBV27	TRBJ2-6	few	NA	CASRPGVFTGANVLTF
TRBV6-5	TRBJ1-2	NA	NA	CASSYSGTANYGYTF
TRBV13	TRBJ2-7	few	TRBD2	CASSSIAGGTYEQYF
TRBV10-1	TRBJ2-5	few	TRBD1	CASSSTGQETQYF
TRBV19	TRBJ1-5	NA	TRBD1	CASSRGWDRENQPQHF